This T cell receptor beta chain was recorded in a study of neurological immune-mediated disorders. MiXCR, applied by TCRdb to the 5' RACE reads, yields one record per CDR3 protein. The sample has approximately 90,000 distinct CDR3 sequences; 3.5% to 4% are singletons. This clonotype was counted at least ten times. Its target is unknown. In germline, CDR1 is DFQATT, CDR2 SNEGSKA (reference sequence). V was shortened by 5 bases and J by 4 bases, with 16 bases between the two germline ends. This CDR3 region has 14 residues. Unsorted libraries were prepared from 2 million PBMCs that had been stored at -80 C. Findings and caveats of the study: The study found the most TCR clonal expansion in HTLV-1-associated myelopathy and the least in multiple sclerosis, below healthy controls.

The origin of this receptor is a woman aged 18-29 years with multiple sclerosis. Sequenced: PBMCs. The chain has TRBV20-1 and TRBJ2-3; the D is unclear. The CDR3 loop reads CSAPRALGADTQYF. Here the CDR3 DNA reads TGCAGTGCTCCCCGGGCCCTGGGTGCAGATACGCAGTATTTT.